This record covers a single T cell receptor (beta chain). Recovery meant two consecutive negative NP/OP PCR tests, professional clearance, or resolved symptoms. This specimen comes from a study of blood T cell repertoires in COVID-19. As handled by the study authors: Amplification with reference gene primers provided the estimates of nucleated cell counts. The repertoire was sequenced with immunoSEQ multiplex PCR; TCRdb's copy has only in-frame clones and lacks some. V and J calls and clone size follow that table, whereas D and trimming were derived from the DNA. The sample gives 300,000 to 400,000 clones, 75% to 90% of which show up once; approximately 1% is in the top ten. Trimming stripped 2 bases from V and 3 bases from J, with 13 bases between. CDR1 is KGHSH, CDR2 LQKENI, per germline. CDR3 length: 15 amino acids.

V is TRBV18 and J is TRBJ1-1, with D tentatively TRBD1 (5 bases). Sequencing was performed on PBMCs or T cells enriched from blood (not recorded which). This TCR came from a man aged 18 to 29 who had recovered from COVID-19. Here the CDR3 reads CASSPLAGTYTEAFF. DNA of the CDR3: TGTGCCAGCTCACCATTAGCGGGGACGTACACTGAAGCTTTCTTT.